This T cell receptor beta chain comes out of a study of T cell responses to AZD1222 COVID-19 vaccine. Data came from immunoSEQ multiplex PCR; TCRdb stores just in-frame clones and leaves some out. The repertoire holds 150,000 to 200,000 clones, with around 94% as singletons. Study-level points and caveats: Repertoire samples came only from after the peak T cell response. The sample set comprised mostly white British donors with more females, and clonal diversity was possibly underestimated.

The CDR3 contains 14 residues. Germline V gene data show CDR1 as LNHDA and CDR2 as SQIVND (reference sequence). The V end lost 3 bases, the J end lost 3 bases, and 11 bases lay between the germline ends. Notes on this clone: Its antigen is unknown.

This chain uses TRBV19 with TRBJ1-1; a weak D match, TRBD1 (6 bases). Sequenced material: peripheral blood, taken on day 0 of AZD1222 vaccination. This clonotype was obtained from an adult in good health. In DNA form, the CDR3 reads TGTGCCAGTAGTATCGGACAGAAACACACTGAAGCTTTCTTT. Amino acids: CASSIGQKHTEAFF.